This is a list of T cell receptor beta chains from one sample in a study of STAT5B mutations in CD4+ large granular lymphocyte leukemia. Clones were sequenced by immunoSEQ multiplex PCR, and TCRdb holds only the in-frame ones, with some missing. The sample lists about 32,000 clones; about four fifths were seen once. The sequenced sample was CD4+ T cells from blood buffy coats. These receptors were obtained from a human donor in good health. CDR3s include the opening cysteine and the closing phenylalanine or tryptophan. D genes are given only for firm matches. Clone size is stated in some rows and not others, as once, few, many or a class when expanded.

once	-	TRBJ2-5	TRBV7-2	TGTGCCAGCGAGGGCGGGGGCGGGAAGACCCAGTACTTC	CASEGGGGKTQYF
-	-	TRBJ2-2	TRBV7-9	TGTGCCAGCAGCTTAACAACCACCGGGGAGCTGTTTTTT	CASSLTTTGELFF
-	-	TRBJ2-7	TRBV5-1	TGCGCCAGCAGCTTGTCTGGGCGCGAGCAGTACTTC	CASSLSGREQYF
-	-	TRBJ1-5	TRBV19	TGTGCCAGTAGTCTCGGGGGGGGACTTGGAGGCAATCAGCCCCAGCATTTT	CASSLGGGLGGNQPQHF
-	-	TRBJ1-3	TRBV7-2	TGTGCCAGCAGCGGTGAAACCTCTGGAAACACCATATATTTT	CASSGETSGNTIYF
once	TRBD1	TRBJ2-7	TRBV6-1	TGTGCCAGCAGTCGGACAGGGGCGAGTTACGAGCAGTACTTC	CASSRTGASYEQYF
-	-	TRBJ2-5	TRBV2	TGTGCCAGCAGCAGGGGACTTCAAGAGACCCAGTACTTC	CASSRGLQETQYF
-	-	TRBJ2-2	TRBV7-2	TGTGCCAGCAGCTTAGGCCAGGGAGGCACCGGGGAGCTGTTTTTT	CASSLGQGGTGELFF
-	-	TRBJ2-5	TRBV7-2	TGTGCCAGCAGCCCACAGGGCCTAGGGGGAGAGACCCAGTACTTC	CASSPQGLGGETQYF
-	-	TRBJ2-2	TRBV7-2	TGTGCCAGCAGCTTAGGTCCGGATTTAGGGCATATCGGGGAGCTGTTTTTT	CASSLGPDLGHIGELFF
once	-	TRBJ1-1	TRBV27	TGTGCCAGCGGGGGGGGGAACACTGAAGCTTTCTTT	CASGGGNTEAFF
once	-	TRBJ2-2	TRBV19	TGTGCCAGTACCCACCCCCTAGGTAGGGGGAACACCGGGGAGCTGTTTTTT	CASTHPLGRGNTGELFF
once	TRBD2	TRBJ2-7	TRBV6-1	TGTGCCAGCAGTGAAGGAGGGACTAGCGGGTCCTACGAGCAGTACTTC	CASSEGGTSGSYEQYF
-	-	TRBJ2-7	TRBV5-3	TGTGCCAGAAGCCCTCCGGGACCCAGAGACTACGAGCAGTACTTC	CARSPPGPRDYEQYF
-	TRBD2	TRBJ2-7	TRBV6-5	TGTGCCAGCAGTTTTACTAGCGGGAAGGGGTACGAGCAGTACTTC	CASSFTSGKGYEQYF